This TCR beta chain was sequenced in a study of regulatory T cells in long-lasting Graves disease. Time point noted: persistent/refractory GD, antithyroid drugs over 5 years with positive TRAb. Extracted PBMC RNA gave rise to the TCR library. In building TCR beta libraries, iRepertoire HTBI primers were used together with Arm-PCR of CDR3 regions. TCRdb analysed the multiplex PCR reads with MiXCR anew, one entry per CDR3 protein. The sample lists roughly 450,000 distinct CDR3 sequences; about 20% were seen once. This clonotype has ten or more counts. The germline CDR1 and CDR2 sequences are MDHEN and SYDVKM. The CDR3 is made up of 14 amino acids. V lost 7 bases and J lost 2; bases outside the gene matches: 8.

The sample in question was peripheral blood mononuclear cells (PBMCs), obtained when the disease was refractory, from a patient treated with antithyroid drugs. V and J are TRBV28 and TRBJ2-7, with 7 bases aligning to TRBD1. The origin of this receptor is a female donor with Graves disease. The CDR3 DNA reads TGTGCCAGCATTAAAGGGGGCAACACCTACGAGCAGTACTTC. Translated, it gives CASIKGGNTYEQYF.